The next 30 T cell receptor beta chains were all read from a single sample in a study of early T cells in non-severe SARS-CoV-2 infection. TCRdb passed the 5' RACE reads through MiXCR, listing each CDR3 protein once. This sample has about 110,000 distinct CDR3 sequences, with 12% found just once. Sample: whole blood. The receptors were gathered from an adult who was a healthcare worker with PCR-confirmed SARS-CoV-2 infection or an uninfected control (not recorded which).

This clonotype appeared a few times. The chain has TRBV20-1 and TRBJ2-7, with D possibly being TRBD2 (5 bases). V gave up 3 bases and J gave up 0 bases, with 15 bases separating them. Germline V CDR1 and CDR2: DFQATT, SNEGSKA (reference sequence). The CDR3 is 15 amino acids. The CDR3 DNA reads as TGCAGTGCTAGCGGGGAACTGGTGAGCTCCTACGAGCAGTACTTC. Its protein is CSASGELVSSYEQYF.

The V call is TRBV28, the J call TRBJ2-7; the D call may be TRBD1 or TRBD2 (5 bases each). Per the germline V gene, CDR1 is MDHEN and CDR2 is SYDVKM. The CDR3 runs to 14 residues. V was cut by 4 bases and J by 1 base, with 11 bases left in between. The CDR3 DNA reads TGTGCCAGCAGTTGGGACGGCGAATCCTACGAGCAGTACTTC. Protein: CASSWDGESYEQYF. Full variable domain (remainder filled in from reference TRBV28 and TRBJ2-7): DVKVTQSSRYLVKRTGEKVFLECVQDMDHENMFWYRQDPGLGLRLIYFSYDVKMKEKGDIPEGYSVSREKKERFSLILESASTNQTSMYLCASSWDGESYEQYFGPGTRLTVT.

With regard to this clonotype: A read error may be the cause here, since a much bigger clone is one base away. DNA for the CDR3: TGTGCCAGCAGGGTCGCCAGGAAAAGTCCTGAAGCTTTCTTT. Translated, it gives CASRVARKSPEAFF. The chain couples TRBV6-1 to TRBJ1-1; D call uncertain. V was trimmed by 6 bases and J by 6 bases, leaving 17 bases between them. CDR3 length: 14 amino acids. CDR1 and CDR2 from the germline V gene are MNHNS and SASEGT.

The rearrangement uses TRBV10-3 and TRBJ2-7; D might be TRBD2 (6 bases). V gave up 6 bases and J gave up 1 base, with 10 bases separating them. CDR1 and CDR2 (germline): ENHRY, SYGVKD. The CDR3 sequence is 13 residues long. The CDR3 DNA reads TGTGCCATCAGCCCAGGACTATCCTACGAGCAGTACTTC. Amino acid sequence: CAISPGLSYEQYF.

The V and J genes are TRBV7-2 and TRBJ2-2, with 8 bases matching TRBD1. There are 15 residues in the CDR3. J gave up 7 bases and V 5 bases, and 9 bases lay outside the gene matches. Germline V lookup: CDR1 SGHTA, CDR2 FQGNSA. CDR3 amino acids: CASSIIRGLNGELFF. DNA of the CDR3: TGTGCCAGCAGCATCATCAGGGGGCTTAACGGGGAGCTGTTTTTT.

This clonotype was counted between two and nine times. The chain links TRBV2 to TRBJ2-2, with 7 bases fitting TRBD1. This CDR3 has 14 residues. Germline assignment: CDR1 SNHLY and CDR2 FYNNEI. V lost 6 bases and J lost 4; bases outside the gene matches: 5. The CDR3 spells CASSGQAITGELFF. The CDR3 nucleotides are TGTGCCAGCAGCGGACAGGCCATCACCGGGGAGCTGTTTTTT.

This clonotype was recorded at least ten times. The chain carries TRBV20-1 and TRBJ2-7, with D possibly matching TRBD2 (6 bases). Germline V gene data show CDR1 as DFQATT and CDR2 as SNEGSKA (reference sequence). This CDR3 contains 17 residues. Trimming stripped 4 bases from V and 2 bases from J, with 24 bases between. The chain's CDR3 is CSATTRGWDWTTYEQYF. The CDR3 DNA reads TGCAGTGCTACTACGAGAGGATGGGACTGGACTACCTACGAGCAGTACTTC.

The chain links TRBV3-1 to TRBJ1-2; TRBD1 matches 10 bases. The CDR3 is 15 residues long. The V gene's germline CDR1 is LGHDT and CDR2 YNNKEL (reference sequence). J gave up 6 bases and V 4 bases, and 8 bases lay outside the gene matches. CDR3 sequence (DNA): TGTGCCAGCAGCCCCTGGACAGGGGGATCGAATGGCTACACCTTC. It is translated as CASSPWTGGSNGYTF.

The table lists this clonotype with a count of one. A much larger clone differs from this one at a single base, so this may be a read error. CDR3 sequence: CASSAWNEQFF. CDR3 coding DNA: TGCGCCAGCAGTGCATGGAATGAGCAGTTCTTC. The genes are TRBV10-2 and TRBJ2-1; no definite D call. The V gene lost 4 bases and the J gene lost 7 bases, with 5 bases spanning the gap. The CDR3 is 11 residues long. CDR1 and CDR2 from the germline V gene are WSHSY and SAAADI.

This clonotype came up a few times. The chain joins TRBV10-1 to TRBJ2-1; D unclear. The CDR3 loop spans 15 amino acids. With 5 bases removed from V and 0 bases from J, the gap between germline ends came to 11 bases. The germline V gene has CDR1 WNHNN and CDR2 SYGVQD (reference sequence). CDR3 nucleotides: TGCGCCAGCAGTTCCGTCGAGAGCTCCTACAATGAGCAGTTCTTC. Its translation: CASSSVESSYNEQFF.

This clonotype was counted at least ten times. V and J are TRBV5-1 and TRBJ1-6, with TRBD1 as a possible D gene (5 bases). The CDR3 is 16 amino acids. Between the trimmed V and J ends, which lost 2 bases and 7 bases, there was a span of 16 bases. Germline values: CDR1 SGHRS, CDR2 YFSETQ. This chain's CDR3 is CASSFRREGPNSPLHF. CDR3 coding DNA: TGCGCCAGCAGCTTCCGCAGGGAGGGACCAAATTCACCCCTCCACTTT.

This clonotype was seen ten or more times. The rearrangement uses TRBV11-2 and TRBJ1-4, with a possible D match to TRBD1 (5 bases). Between the trimmed V and J ends, which lost 8 bases and 4 bases, there was a span of 11 bases. Germline CDR1 is SGHAT and CDR2 is FQNNGV. The CDR3 covers 13 residues. CDR3 bases: TGTGCCAGCTTACAGGATATTAATGAAAAACTGTTTTTT. It yields the protein CASLQDINEKLFF.

In this sample, this clonotype turned up a few times. This chain connects TRBV5-1 to TRBJ1-5, with unresolved D. This CDR3 is built from 14 residues. Per the germline V gene, CDR1 is SGHRS and CDR2 is YFSETQ. Trimming stripped 0 bases from V and 7 bases from J, with 11 bases between. The CDR3 protein is CASSLGAGYQPQHF. The CDR3 DNA reads TGCGCCAGCAGCTTGGGGGCGGGGTACCAGCCCCAGCATTTT.

The sample holds a few counts of this clonotype. The gene calls are TRBV12-3 or TRBV12-4 and TRBJ2-1, with 8 bases identical to TRBD1. The trim removed 7 bases at V and 9 bases at J, leaving 11 bases unmatched. CDR3 length equals 14 residues. CDR3 loop: CASTLSAGGAEQFF. CDR3 coding DNA: TGTGCCAGCACCTTGAGTGCAGGGGGCGCTGAGCAGTTCTTC.

This clonotype was observed many times. This chain links TRBV7-2 with TRBJ2-1, with 11 nucleotides matching TRBD2. The length of the CDR3 is 18 residues. The V segment lost 1 base and the J segment 5 bases; nucleotides outside the gene matches: 10. Germline values: CDR1 SGHTA, CDR2 FQGNSA. The CDR3 DNA is TGTGCCAGCAGCTTAGAGGGGACTAGCGGAAGGTGGGACAATGAGCAGTTCTTC. Protein: CASSLEGTSGRWDNEQFF.

In this sample, this clonotype turned up many times. The CDR3 spells CSVRTGVGETQYF. The CDR3 DNA is TGCAGCGTTAGGACAGGGGTTGGAGAGACCCAGTACTTC. The chain joins TRBV29-1 to TRBJ2-5; 9 bases fit TRBD1. This CDR3 contains 13 residues. Per germline, CDR1 SQVTM and CDR2 ANQGSEA. Trimming at V came to 5 bases and at J to 4 bases, leaving 5 bases not matched to a gene.

This clonotype was found many times. The chain combines TRBV3-1 with TRBJ1-1; D is uncertain. The V gene lost 4 bases and the J gene lost 2 bases, with 8 bases spanning the gap. This CDR3 comprises 13 residues. The germline CDR1 and CDR2 sequences are LGHDT and YNNKEL (reference sequence). Here the CDR3 DNA reads TGTGCCAGCAGCCCGAGTGAAAACACTGAAGCTTTCTTT. As protein: CASSPSENTEAFF.

This clonotype was counted a few times. This chain links TRBV3-1 with TRBJ2-5; TRBD2 agrees at 11 bases. CDR1 is LGHDT, CDR2 YNNKEL, per germline (reference sequence). The CDR3 covers 15 residues. The J segment lost 1 base and the V segment lost 4 bases, leaving 2 bases of the junction unmatched. The CDR3 protein is CASSPLAGAQETQYF. The CDR3 region has the DNA TGTGCCAGCAGCCCACTAGCGGGGGCCCAAGAGACCCAGTACTTC.

This chain uses TRBV6-4 with TRBJ2-1; 9 nucleotides match TRBD2. CDR1 and CDR2 from the germline V gene are MRHNA and SNTAGT. The CDR3 sequence is 16 residues long. V trimming: 3 bases; J trimming: 5 bases; junction bases outside the gene matches: 8. The CDR3, as DNA: TGTGCCAGCAGTGAATTCGGCGGGAGGGCCCACAATGAGCAGTTCTTC. The encoded protein is CASSEFGGRAHNEQFF.

There are many counts of this clonotype. This chain links TRBV5-4 with TRBJ2-7, with a weak D call TRBD1 (6 bases). CDR1 SGHNT and CDR2 YYREEE come from the germline V gene (reference sequence). Trimming took off 2 bases at V and 0 bases at J, with 9 bases between the two ends. CDR3 length: 14 amino acids. The CDR3 nucleotides read TGTGCCAGCAGCTTCAGGGGTACCTCCTACGAGCAGTACTTC. Translating it yields CASSFRGTSYEQYF.

Turning to this clonotype: Possible read error: a much larger clone is one base away. J is TRBJ1-1 and V is TRBV5-4; perhaps TRBD1 as D (6 bases). The CDR3 is 14 amino acids. Germline V gene sequence: CDR1 SGHNT, CDR2 YYREEE (reference sequence). V lost 3 bases and J 11 bases, leaving 20 bases between the germline ends. The CDR3 bases are TGTGCCAGCAGCTCCGGACGGGGGCGCGCGAGGGCTTTCTTT. Its translation is CASSSGRGRARAFF.

Many counts were recorded for this clonotype. The CDR3 nucleotides are TGTGCCAGCAGCTTAGACGTTCGCCGGACCGGGGAGCTGTTTTTT. Translated, it gives CASSLDVRRTGELFF. The V and J genes are TRBV11-2 and TRBJ2-2; D is ambiguous. The V gene lost 0 bases and the J gene lost 5 bases, with 10 bases spanning the gap. This CDR3 comprises 15 residues. Germline CDR1 reads SGHAT; CDR2 reads FQNNGV. Based on the CDR3 plus reference TRBV11-2 and TRBJ2-2, the full variable domain is EAGVAQSPRYKIIEKRQSVAFWCNPISGHATLYWYQQILGQGPKLLIQFQNNGVVDDSQLPKDRFSAERLKGVDSTLKIQPAKLEDSAVYLCASSLDVRRTGELFFGEGSRLTVL.

The sample holds many counts of this clonotype. The DNA for the CDR3 is TGTGCCAGCAGCCCCGGGACAGGGCCCCACAATGAGCAGTTCTTC. Protein sequence: CASSPGTGPHNEQFF. The gene calls are TRBV7-9 and TRBJ2-1; 9 nucleotides line up with TRBD1. V shed 5 bases, J shed 5 bases, and the junction held 7 bases outside the gene matches. The germline V gene has CDR1 SEHNR and CDR2 FQNEAQ (reference sequence). The CDR3 runs 15 residues.

There are a few counts of this clonotype. The V call is TRBV7-2, the J call TRBJ1-2; the D is unclear. The CDR3 has 14 residues. Trimming pared 0 bases from V and 8 bases from J, leaving 13 bases between. The germline gives CDR1 SGHTA, CDR2 FQGNSA. The CDR3 spells CASSLAAADGGYTF. CDR3 bases: TGTGCCAGCAGCTTAGCGGCAGCCGATGGGGGCTACACCTTC.

This clonotype was detected ten times or more. The rearrangement joins TRBV6-5 to TRBJ1-6; TRBD1 matches 8 bases. J was trimmed by 0 bases and V by 5 bases; bases with no gene match: 6. This CDR3 comprises 17 residues. CDR1 and CDR2 (germline): MNHEY, SVGAGI. CDR3 in DNA: TGTGCCAGCAGTGAGGGACAGGAGAGCTCCTATAATTCACCCCTCCACTTT. Protein: CASSEGQESSYNSPLHF.

V usage is TRBV29-1 and J usage is TRBJ1-4; D might be TRBD1 (6 bases). Germline CDR1 SQVTM, CDR2 ANQGSEA. The CDR3 spans 13 residues. Trimming removed 2 bases from V and 8 bases from J, with 12 bases in between. CDR3 sequence: CSVEKGVGEKLFF. DNA of the CDR3: TGCAGCGTTGAAAAGGGGGTGGGCGAAAAACTGTTTTTT.

This sequence joins TRBV6-1 and TRBJ1-2, with TRBD1 identical over 7 bases. CDR1 MNHNS and CDR2 SASEGT come from the germline V gene. This CDR3 is 14 amino acids long. V shed 5 bases, J shed 4 bases, and the junction held 7 bases outside the gene matches. The CDR3 bases are TGTGCCAGCAGTACGCCCGGGACAGCCTATGGCTACACCTTC. It codes for CASSTPGTAYGYTF.

This clonotype was observed at least ten times. Here the CDR3 reads CASSRSGRAHEQYF. CDR3 coding DNA: TGTGCCAGCAGCCGCTCTGGGCGCGCCCACGAGCAGTACTTC. The V call is TRBV27, the J call TRBJ2-7, with D uncertain. The CDR3 runs 14 residues. Per germline, CDR1 MNHEY and CDR2 SMNVEV (reference sequence). Deletions cut 6 bases from V and 5 bases from J, with 17 bases between.

This clonotype was observed many times. J is TRBJ1-1 and V is TRBV21-1. TRBV21-1 is a pseudogene. The CDR3 covers 17 residues. The CDR3 nucleotides read TGTGCCAGCAGCAAAAGAGGACCGGGCACTCCGAACACTGAAGCTTTCTTT. It translates to CASSKRGPGTPNTEAFF.

For the CDR3, the DNA is TGCAGCGTTGGGGGAAATGAGCAGTTCTTC. Amino acid sequence: CSVGGNEQFF. The chain has TRBV29-1 and TRBJ2-1; D is ambiguous. This CDR3 comprises 10 residues. V lost 4 bases, J lost 7 bases, and 5 bases lay in between. CDR1 and CDR2 (germline): SQVTM, ANQGSEA.